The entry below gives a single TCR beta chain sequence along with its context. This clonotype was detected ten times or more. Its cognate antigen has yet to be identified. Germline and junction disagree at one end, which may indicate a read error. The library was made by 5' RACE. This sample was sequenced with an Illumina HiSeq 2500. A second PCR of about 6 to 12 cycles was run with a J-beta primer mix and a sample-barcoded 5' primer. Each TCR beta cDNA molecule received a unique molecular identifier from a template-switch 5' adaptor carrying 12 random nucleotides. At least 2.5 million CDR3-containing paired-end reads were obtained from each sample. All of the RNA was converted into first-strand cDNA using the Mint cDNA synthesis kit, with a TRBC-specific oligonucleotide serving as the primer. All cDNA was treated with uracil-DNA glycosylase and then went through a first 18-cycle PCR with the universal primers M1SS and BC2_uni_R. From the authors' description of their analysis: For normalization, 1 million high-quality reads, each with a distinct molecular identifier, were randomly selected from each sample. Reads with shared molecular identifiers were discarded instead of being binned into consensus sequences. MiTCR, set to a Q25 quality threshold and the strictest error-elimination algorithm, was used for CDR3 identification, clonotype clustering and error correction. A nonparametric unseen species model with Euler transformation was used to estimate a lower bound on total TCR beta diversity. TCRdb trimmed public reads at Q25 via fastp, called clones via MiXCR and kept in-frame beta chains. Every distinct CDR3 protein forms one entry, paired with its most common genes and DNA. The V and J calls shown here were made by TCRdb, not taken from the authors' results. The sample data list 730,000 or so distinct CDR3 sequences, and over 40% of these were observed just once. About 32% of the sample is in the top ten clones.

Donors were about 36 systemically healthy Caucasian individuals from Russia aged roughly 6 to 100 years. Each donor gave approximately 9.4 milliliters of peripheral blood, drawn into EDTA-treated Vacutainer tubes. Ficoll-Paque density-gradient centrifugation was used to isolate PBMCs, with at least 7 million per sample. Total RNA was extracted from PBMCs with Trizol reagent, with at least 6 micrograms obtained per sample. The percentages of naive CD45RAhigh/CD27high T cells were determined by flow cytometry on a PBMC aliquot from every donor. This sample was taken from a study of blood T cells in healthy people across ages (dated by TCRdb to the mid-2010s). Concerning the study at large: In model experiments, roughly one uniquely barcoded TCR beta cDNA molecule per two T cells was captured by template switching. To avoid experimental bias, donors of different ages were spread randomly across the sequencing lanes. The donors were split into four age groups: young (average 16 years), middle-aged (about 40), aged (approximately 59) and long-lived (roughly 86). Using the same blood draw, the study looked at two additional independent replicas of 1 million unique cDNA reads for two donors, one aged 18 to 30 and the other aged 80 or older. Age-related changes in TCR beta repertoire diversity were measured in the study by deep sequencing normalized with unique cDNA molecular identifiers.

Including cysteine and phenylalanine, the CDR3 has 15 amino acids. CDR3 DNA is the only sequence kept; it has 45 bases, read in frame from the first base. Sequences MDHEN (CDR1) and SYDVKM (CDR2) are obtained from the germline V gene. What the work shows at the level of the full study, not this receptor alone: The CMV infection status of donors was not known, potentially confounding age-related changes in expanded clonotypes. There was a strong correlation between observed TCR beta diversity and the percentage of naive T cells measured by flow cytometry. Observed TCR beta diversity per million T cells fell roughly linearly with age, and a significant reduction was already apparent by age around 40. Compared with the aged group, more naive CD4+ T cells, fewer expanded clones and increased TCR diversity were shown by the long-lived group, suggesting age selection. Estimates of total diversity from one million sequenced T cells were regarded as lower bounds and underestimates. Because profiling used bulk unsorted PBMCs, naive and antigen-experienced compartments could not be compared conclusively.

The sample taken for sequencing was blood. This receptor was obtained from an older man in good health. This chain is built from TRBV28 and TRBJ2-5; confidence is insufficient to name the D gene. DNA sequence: TGTGCCAGCGGTTTCCGGACCCCCTTTGGGGAGACCCAGTACTTC. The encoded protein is CASGFRTPFGETQYF.